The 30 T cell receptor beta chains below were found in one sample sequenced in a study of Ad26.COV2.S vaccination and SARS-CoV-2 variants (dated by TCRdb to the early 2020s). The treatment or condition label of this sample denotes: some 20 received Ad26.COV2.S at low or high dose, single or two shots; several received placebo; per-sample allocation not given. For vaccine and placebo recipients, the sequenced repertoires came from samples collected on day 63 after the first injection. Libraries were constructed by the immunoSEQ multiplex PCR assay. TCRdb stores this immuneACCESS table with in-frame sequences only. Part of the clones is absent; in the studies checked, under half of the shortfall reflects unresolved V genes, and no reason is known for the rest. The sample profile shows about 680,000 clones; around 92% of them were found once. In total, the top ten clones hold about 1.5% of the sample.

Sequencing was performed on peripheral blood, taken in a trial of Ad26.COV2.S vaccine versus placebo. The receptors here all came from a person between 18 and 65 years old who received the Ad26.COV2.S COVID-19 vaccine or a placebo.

The CDR3 sequence is CASSLHPNSPLHF. DNA for the CDR3: TGTGCCAGCAGCCTTCACCCTAATTCACCCCTCCACTTT. This chain uses TRBV5-6 with TRBJ1-6; D is undetermined. V was pared by 4 bases and J by 6 bases, with 8 bases between. CDR3 length: 13 amino acids. CDR1 SGHDT and CDR2 YYEEEE come from the germline V gene.

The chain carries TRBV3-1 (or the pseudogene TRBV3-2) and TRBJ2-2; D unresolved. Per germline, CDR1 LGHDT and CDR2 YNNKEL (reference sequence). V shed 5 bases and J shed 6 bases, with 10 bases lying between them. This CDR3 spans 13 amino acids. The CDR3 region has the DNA TGTGCCAGCAGCTCGCGACCTGCCGGGGAGCTGTTTTTT. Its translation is CASSSRPAGELFF.

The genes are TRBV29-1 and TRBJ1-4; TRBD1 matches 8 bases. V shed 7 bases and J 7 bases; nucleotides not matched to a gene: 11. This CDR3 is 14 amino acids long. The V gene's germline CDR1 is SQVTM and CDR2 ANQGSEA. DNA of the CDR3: TGCAGCGCCTCGGGGACGGGGACAGGTGAAAAACTGTTTTTT. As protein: CSASGTGTGEKLFF.

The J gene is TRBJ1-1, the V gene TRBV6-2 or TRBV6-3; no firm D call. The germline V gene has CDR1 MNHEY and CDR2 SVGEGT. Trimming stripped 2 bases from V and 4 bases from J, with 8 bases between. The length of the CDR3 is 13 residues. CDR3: CASSYRVGTEAFF. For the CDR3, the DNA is TGTGCCAGCAGTTACAGGGTTGGCACTGAAGCTTTCTTT.

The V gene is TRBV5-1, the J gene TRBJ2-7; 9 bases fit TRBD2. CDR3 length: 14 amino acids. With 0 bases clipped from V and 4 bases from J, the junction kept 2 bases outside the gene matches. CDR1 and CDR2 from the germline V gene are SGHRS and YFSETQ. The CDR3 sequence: CASSLDSGSYEQYF. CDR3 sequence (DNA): TGCGCCAGCAGCTTGGATAGCGGGAGTTACGAGCAGTACTTC.

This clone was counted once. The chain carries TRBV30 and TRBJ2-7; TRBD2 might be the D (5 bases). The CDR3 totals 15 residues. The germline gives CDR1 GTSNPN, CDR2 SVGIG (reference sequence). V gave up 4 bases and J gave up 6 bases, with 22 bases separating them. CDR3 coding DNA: TGTGCCTGGAAAAGGGCAGAGACCTTCGGAGGCGAGCAGTACTTC. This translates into CAWKRAETFGGEQYF. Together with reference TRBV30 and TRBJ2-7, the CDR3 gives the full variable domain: SQTIHQWPATLVQPVGSPLSLECTVEGTSNPNLYWYRQAAGRGLQLLFYSVGIGQISSEVPQNLSASRPQDRQFILSSKKLLLSDSGFYLCAWKRAETFGGEQYFGPGTRLTVT.

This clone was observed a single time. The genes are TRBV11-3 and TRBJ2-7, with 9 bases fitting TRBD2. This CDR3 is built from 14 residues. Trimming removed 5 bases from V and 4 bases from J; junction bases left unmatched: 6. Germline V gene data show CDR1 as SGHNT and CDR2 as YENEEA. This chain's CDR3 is CASSVSGRSYEQYF. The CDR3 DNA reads TGTGCCAGCAGCGTTAGCGGGAGATCTTACGAGCAGTACTTC.

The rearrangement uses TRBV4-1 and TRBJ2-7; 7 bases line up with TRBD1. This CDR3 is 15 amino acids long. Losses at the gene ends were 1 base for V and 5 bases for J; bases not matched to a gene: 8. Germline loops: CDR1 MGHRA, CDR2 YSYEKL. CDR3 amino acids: CASSQANQQGHEQYF. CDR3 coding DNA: TGCGCCAGCAGCCAAGCCAACCAACAGGGGCACGAGCAGTACTTC.

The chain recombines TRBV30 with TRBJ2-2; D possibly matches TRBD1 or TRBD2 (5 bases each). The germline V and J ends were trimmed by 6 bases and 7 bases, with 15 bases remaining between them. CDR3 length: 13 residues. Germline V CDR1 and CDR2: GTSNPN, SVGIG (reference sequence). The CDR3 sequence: CACWENRGGELFF. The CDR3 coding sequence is TGTGCCTGTTGGGAGAATAGGGGCGGGGAGCTGTTTTTT.

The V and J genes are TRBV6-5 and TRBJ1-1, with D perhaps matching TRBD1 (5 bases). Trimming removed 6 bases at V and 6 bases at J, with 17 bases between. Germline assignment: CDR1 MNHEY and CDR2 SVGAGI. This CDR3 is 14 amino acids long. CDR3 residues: CASRHASRDAEAFF. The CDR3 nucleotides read TGTGCCAGCAGACACGCTAGTAGGGACGCTGAAGCTTTCTTT.

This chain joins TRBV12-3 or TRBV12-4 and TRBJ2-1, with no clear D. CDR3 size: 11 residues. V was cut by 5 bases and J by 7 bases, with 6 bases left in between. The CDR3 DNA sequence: TGTGCCAGCAGTGGTTGGAATGAGCAGTTCTTC. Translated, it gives CASSGWNEQFF.

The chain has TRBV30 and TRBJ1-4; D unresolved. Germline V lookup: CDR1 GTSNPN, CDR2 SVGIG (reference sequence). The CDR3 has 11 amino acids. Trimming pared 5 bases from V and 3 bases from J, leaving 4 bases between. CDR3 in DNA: TGTGCCTGGGAAGCTAATGAAAAACTGTTTTTT. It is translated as CAWEANEKLFF.

CDR3 protein: CASSAQGGGDQPQHF. As DNA, the CDR3 is TGTGCCAGCAGCGCCCAGGGAGGGGGCGATCAGCCCCAGCATTTT. The chain combines TRBV7-9 with TRBJ1-5; TRBD1 matches at 7 bases. Per the germline V gene, CDR1 is SEHNR and CDR2 is FQNEAQ (reference sequence). This CDR3 contains 15 residues. V shed 5 bases and J 5 bases; nucleotides not matched to a gene: 9.

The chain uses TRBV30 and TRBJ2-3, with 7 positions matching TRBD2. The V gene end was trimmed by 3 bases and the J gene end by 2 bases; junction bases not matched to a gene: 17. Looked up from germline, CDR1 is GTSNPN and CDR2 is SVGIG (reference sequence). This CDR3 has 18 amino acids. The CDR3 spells CAWSSPLAGGFDTDTQYF. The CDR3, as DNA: TGTGCCTGGAGCTCCCCCCTGGCCGGGGGGTTCGACACAGATACGCAGTATTTT.

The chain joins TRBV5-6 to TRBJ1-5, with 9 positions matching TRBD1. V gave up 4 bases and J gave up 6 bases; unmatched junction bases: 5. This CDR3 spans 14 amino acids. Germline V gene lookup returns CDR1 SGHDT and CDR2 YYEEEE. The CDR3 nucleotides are TGTGCCAGCAGCCTACAGGGGGCTGTTCAGCCCCAGCATTTT. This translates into CASSLQGAVQPQHF.

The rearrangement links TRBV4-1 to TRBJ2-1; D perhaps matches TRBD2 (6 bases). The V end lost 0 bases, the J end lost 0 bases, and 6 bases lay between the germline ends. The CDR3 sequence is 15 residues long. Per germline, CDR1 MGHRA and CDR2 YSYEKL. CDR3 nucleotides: TGCGCCAGCAGCCAAGACGGGAGCTCCTACAATGAGCAGTTCTTC. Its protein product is CASSQDGSSYNEQFF.

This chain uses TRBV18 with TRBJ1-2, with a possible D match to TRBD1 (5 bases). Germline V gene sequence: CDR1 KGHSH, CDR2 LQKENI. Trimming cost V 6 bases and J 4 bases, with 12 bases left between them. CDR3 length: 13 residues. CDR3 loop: CASSDRQSYGYTF. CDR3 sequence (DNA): TGTGCCAGCTCGGACCGACAGAGCTATGGCTACACCTTC.

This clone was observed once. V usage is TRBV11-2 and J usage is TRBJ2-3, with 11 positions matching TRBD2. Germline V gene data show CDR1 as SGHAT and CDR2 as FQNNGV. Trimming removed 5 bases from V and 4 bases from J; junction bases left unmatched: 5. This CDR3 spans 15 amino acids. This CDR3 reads CASSPGLAGSDTQYF. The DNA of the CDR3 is TGTGCCAGCAGCCCAGGACTAGCGGGTTCAGATACGCAGTATTTT.

The CDR3 loop is CATSDDWVSDTQYF. The CDR3 DNA is TGTGCCACCAGTGATGACTGGGTTTCCGATACGCAGTATTTT. The chain combines TRBV24-1 with TRBJ2-3; D gene unclear. Germline assignment: CDR1 KGHDR and CDR2 SFDVKD. Trimming shortened V by 3 bases and J by 6 bases, and 12 bases separated the two germline ends. This CDR3 is built from 14 residues.

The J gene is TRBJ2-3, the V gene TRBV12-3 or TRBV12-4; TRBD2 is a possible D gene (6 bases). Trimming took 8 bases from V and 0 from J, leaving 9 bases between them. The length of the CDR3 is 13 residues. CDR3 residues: CASGDSSTDTQYF. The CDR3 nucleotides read TGTGCCAGCGGGGACTCCAGCACAGATACGCAGTATTTT.

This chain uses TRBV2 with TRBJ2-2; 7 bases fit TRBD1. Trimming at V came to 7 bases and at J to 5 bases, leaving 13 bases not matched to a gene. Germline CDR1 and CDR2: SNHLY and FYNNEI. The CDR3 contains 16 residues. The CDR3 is CASTPTGFVMTGELFF. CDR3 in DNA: TGTGCCAGCACACCGACAGGGTTCGTTATGACCGGGGAGCTGTTTTTT.

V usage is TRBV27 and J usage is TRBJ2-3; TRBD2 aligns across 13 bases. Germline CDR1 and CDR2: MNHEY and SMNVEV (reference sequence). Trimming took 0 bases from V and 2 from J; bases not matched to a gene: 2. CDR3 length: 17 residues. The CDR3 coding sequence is TGTGCCAGCAGTTTATCGGGGACTAGCGGGACCACAGATACGCAGTATTTT. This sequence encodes CASSLSGTSGTTDTQYF.

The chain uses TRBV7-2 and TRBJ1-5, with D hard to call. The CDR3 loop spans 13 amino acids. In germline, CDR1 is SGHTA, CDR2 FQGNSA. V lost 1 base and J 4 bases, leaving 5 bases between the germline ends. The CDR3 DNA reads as TGTGCCAGCAGCTTAGAGAGAAATCAGCCCCAGCATTTT. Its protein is CASSLERNQPQHF.

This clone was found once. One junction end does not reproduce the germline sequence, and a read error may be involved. DNA for the CDR3: TGCAGCATTGACTATCGCCCTTACAATGAGCAGTTCTTC. It specifies CSIDYRPYNEQFF. This chain joins TRBV29-1 and TRBJ2-1; D is possibly TRBD2 (5 bases). Per the germline V gene, CDR1 is SQVTM and CDR2 is ANQGSEA. The CDR3 is made up of 13 amino acids.

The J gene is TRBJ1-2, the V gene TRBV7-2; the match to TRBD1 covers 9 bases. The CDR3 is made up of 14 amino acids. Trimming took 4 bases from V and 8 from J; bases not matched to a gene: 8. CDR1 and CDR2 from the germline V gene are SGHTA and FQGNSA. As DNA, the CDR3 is TGTGCCAGCAGCTGGCACAGGGGGCGGGACGGCTACACCTTC. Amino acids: CASSWHRGRDGYTF.

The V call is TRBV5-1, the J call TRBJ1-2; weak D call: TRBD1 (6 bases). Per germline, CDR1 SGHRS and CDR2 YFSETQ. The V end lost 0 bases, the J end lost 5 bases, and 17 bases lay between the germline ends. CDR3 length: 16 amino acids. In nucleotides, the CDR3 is TGCGCCAGCAGCTTGGCGACAGGAAGGGGCTTATATGGCTACACCTTC. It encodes CASSLATGRGLYGYTF.

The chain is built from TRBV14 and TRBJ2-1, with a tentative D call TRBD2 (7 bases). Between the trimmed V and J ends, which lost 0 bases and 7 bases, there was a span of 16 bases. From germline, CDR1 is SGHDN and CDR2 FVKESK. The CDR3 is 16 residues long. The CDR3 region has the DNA TGTGCCAGCAGCCAAGATTTCGGGGGGCCGGAAAATGAGCAGTTCTTC. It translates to CASSQDFGGPENEQFF.

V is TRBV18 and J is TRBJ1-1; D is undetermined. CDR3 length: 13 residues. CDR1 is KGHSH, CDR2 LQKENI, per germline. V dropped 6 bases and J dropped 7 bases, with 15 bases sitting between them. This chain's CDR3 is CASSFMSEGEAFF. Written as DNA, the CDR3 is TGTGCCAGCTCCTTCATGTCGGAGGGTGAAGCTTTCTTT. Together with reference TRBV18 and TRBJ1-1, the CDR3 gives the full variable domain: NAGVMQNPRHLVRRRGQEARLRCSPMKGHSHVYWYRQLPEEGLKFMVYLQKENIIDESGMPKERFSAEFPKEGPSILRIQQVVRGDSAAYFCASSFMSEGEAFFGQGTRLTVV.

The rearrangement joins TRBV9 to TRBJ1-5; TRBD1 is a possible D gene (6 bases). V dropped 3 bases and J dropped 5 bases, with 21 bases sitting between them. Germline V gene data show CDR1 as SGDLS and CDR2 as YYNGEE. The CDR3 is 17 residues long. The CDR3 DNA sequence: TGTGCCAGCAGCGCCGACCCATCCGGGACAATATATCAGCCCCAGCATTTT. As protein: CASSADPSGTIYQPQHF.

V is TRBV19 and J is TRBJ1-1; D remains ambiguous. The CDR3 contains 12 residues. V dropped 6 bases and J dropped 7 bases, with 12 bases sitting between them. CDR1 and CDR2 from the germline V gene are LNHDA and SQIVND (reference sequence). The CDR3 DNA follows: TGTGCCAGTAGGACCCTGGAGGTTGAAGCTTTCTTT. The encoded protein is CASRTLEVEAFF. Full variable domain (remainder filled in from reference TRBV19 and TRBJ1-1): DGGITQSPKYLFRKEGQNVTLSCEQNLNHDAMYWYRQDPGQGLRLIYYSQIVNDFQKGDIAEGYSVSREKKESFPLTVTSAQKNPTAFYLCASRTLEVEAFFGQGTRLTVV.